This T cell receptor (beta chain) was documented in a study of blood T cell repertoires in COVID-19. Germline V gives CDR1 LNHDA, CDR2 SQIVND (reference sequence). The length of the CDR3 is 13 residues. With V trimmed by 4 bases and J by 6 bases, 6 bases remained unmatched. This table comes from immunoSEQ multiplex PCR, and its TCRdb copy is limited to in-frame clones, with some not included. The sample lists about 190,000 clones, 79% occurring once. The sequence came from a man in his fifties or sixties with active or convalescent COVID-19. This chain uses TRBV19 with TRBJ2-7; 7 positions match TRBD2. Sequenced material: peripheral blood. Written as DNA, the CDR3 is TGTGCCAGTAGTAACCGACTAGCCGGCGAGCAGTACTTC. Translating it yields CASSNRLAGEQYF. Looking up the rest from reference TRBV19 and TRBJ2-7 gives the full variable domain: DGGITQSPKYLFRKEGQNVTLSCEQNLNHDAMYWYRQDPGQGLRLIYYSQIVNDFQKGDIAEGYSVSREKKESFPLTVTSAQKNPTAFYLCASSNRLAGEQYFGPGTRLTVT.